A single sample gave rise to the 24 T cell receptor beta chains below, sequenced in a study of shared clonotypes between healthy human individuals. Produced via immunoSEQ multiplex PCR; TCRdb's table is partial and in-frame only. The sample consists of fewer than 850,000 clones, about 97% of them appearing once. CD8 cells regarded as naive lacked CD45RO, were positively chosen for CCR7, and omitted terminally differentiated effector memory CD45RA+ cells. Sample: naive CD8+ T cells sorted from blood. These receptors were collected from a man aged 25 to 45 in good health.

Comments on this clone: The sample carries other DNA sequences with the same CDR3. The chain joins TRBV27 to TRBJ2-1; D is undetermined. This CDR3 is 16 amino acids long. V lost 2 bases and J lost 0, with 11 bases in between. Germline CDR1 reads MNHEY; CDR2 reads SMNVEV (reference sequence). CDR3 sequence (DNA): TGTGCCAGCAGTTTAAACGGATTCTCCTCCTACAATGAGCAGTTCTTC. This gives the protein CASSLNGFSSYNEQFF.

The chain uses TRBV20-1 and TRBJ1-4; unclear D gene. CDR3 length: 11 amino acids. The V gene's germline CDR1 is DFQATT and CDR2 SNEGSKA (reference sequence). V was pared by 5 bases and J by 13 bases, with 14 bases between. The CDR3 DNA reads TGCAGTGCTCCCGGATTATCTGGACTGTTTTTT. This codes for CSAPGLSGLFF.

The V and J genes are TRBV7-6 and TRBJ2-5; the match to TRBD1 covers 7 bases. Germline lookup yields CDR1 SGHVS and CDR2 FNYEAQ. Trimming at V came to 5 bases and at J to 0 bases, leaving 6 bases not matched to a gene. The CDR3 length is 15 residues. DNA of the CDR3: TGTGCCAGCAGCGTGACCGACAGGGACCAAGAGACCCAGTACTTC. Its protein is CASSVTDRDQETQYF.

This clone was detected only once. The genes are TRBV4-1 and TRBJ2-2; D unresolved. The length of the CDR3 is 13 residues. Germline V gene lookup returns CDR1 MGHRA and CDR2 YSYEKL. Trimming shortened V by 5 bases and J by 4 bases, and 8 bases separated the two germline ends. The CDR3, as DNA: TGCGCCAGCAGCTACCATCCCACCGGGGAGCTGTTTTTT. Its translation: CASSYHPTGELFF.

V usage is TRBV27 and J usage is TRBJ2-1, with 14 bases that match TRBD2. The CDR3 has 21 residues. V was pared by 4 bases and J by 1 base, with 15 bases of the junction left unmatched. CDR1 MNHEY and CDR2 SMNVEV come from the germline V gene (reference sequence). CDR3 sequence reads: CASSSRTSGRPNVGSYNEQFF. CDR3 DNA sequence: TGTGCCAGCAGTTCCCGGACTAGCGGGAGGCCAAATGTCGGGTCCTACAATGAGCAGTTCTTC.

V usage is TRBV5-4 and J usage is TRBJ2-5; D may match TRBD1 or TRBD2 (5 bases each). The tail of the sequence fits TRBJ2-7 better, so the J call may be wrong. Germline V gene lookup returns CDR1 SGHNT and CDR2 YYREEE (reference sequence). This CDR3 has 15 residues. CDR3 DNA: TGTGCCAGCACCACAGGAGAGGGGTCCGACTACGAGCAGTACTTC. It specifies CASTTGEGSDYEQYF.

This chain connects TRBV19 to TRBJ2-7; 10 bases fit TRBD1. V lost 9 bases and J lost 5; bases outside the gene matches: 7. The CDR3 runs to 13 residues. Germline CDR1 reads LNHDA; CDR2 reads SQIVND (reference sequence). CDR3 in amino acids: CASRDRGMDEQYF. CDR3 bases: TGTGCCAGCCGGGACAGGGGTATGGACGAGCAGTACTTC.

The rearrangement joins TRBV29-1 to TRBJ1-4; the match to TRBD1 covers 8 bases. V lost 6 bases to trimming and J lost 2 bases; unmatched junction nucleotides: 8. This CDR3 spans 15 amino acids. The germline CDR1 and CDR2 sequences are SQVTM and ANQGSEA. CDR3 DNA sequence: TGCAGCGTACAGGGGGAACTGCAGACTAATGAAAAACTGTTTTTT. Protein sequence: CSVQGELQTNEKLFF.

The chain combines TRBV9 with TRBJ2-7; D is tentatively TRBD1 or TRBD2 (5 bases each). V was pared by 3 bases and J by 2 bases, with 12 bases between. This CDR3 has 14 amino acids. Germline-derived CDR1 and CDR2 are SGDLS and YYNGEE. CDR3 sequence reads: CASSATGRTYEQYF. CDR3 bases: TGTGCCAGCAGCGCTACGGGACGGACCTACGAGCAGTACTTC.

The CDR3 DNA sequence: TGTGCCAGTTGGGCCTTACAGGGGGCTGAGGATACGCAGTATTTT. It is translated as CASWALQGAEDTQYF. The chain employs TRBV27 and TRBJ2-3; TRBD1 matches 9 bases. The CDR3 is 15 residues long. Germline CDR1 and CDR2: MNHEY and SMNVEV (reference sequence). After removal of 9 bases from V and 6 bases from J, the junction contained 13 bases not matched to a gene.

The chain has TRBV5-1 and TRBJ2-7; D ambiguous. The germline gives CDR1 SGHRS, CDR2 YFSETQ. Trimming took 0 bases from V and 1 from J, leaving 8 bases between them. CDR3 size: 14 residues. The CDR3 sequence is CASSLADGSYEQYF. CDR3 sequence (DNA): TGCGCCAGCAGCTTGGCCGACGGTTCCTACGAGCAGTACTTC.

V and J are TRBV4-1 and TRBJ2-5; 8 bases are shared with TRBD2. This CDR3 has 17 amino acids. The junction had 7 bases not matched to a gene; V was cut back by 0 bases and J by 1 base. Per germline, CDR1 MGHRA and CDR2 YSYEKL. The CDR3 spells CASSQEKETSAQETQYF. The CDR3 DNA reads as TGCGCCAGCAGCCAAGAAAAGGAGACTAGCGCCCAAGAGACCCAGTACTTC.

The V gene is TRBV7-6, the J gene TRBJ2-5; no firm D call. The CDR3 is 15 residues long. Germline lookup yields CDR1 SGHVS and CDR2 FNYEAQ. Trimming pared 7 bases from V and 1 base from J, leaving 16 bases between. CDR3 in DNA: TGTGCCAGCACCAAGGATATTAATACCCAAGAGACCCAGTACTTC. Residues: CASTKDINTQETQYF.

The V gene is TRBV9, the J gene TRBJ2-7, with TRBD2 matching over 9 bases. Germline lookup yields CDR1 SGDLS and CDR2 YYNGEE. The CDR3 runs 16 residues. V dropped 1 base and J dropped 5; count of bases not matched to a gene: 10. The CDR3 sequence is CASSVYAAGGAHEQYF. The CDR3 DNA is TGTGCCAGCAGCGTATACGCGGCGGGGGGGGCTCACGAGCAGTACTTC.

This chain joins TRBV6-1 and TRBJ2-7; no clear D. CDR3 length equals 15 residues. V was cut by 6 bases and J by 5 bases, with 20 bases left in between. Germline CDR1 is MNHNS and CDR2 is SASEGT. The CDR3 DNA reads TGTGCCAGCAGACCATACTTTCTCTCGTCCGACGAGCAGTACTTC. Encoded protein: CASRPYFLSSDEQYF.

This chain connects TRBV7-9 to TRBJ2-3; TRBD1 agrees at 8 bases. With 3 bases clipped from V and 0 bases from J, the junction kept 5 bases outside the gene matches. The CDR3 runs 16 residues. From germline, CDR1 is SEHNR and CDR2 FQNEAQ (reference sequence). CDR3 sequence reads: CASSFPDRVSTDTQYF. DNA of the CDR3: TGTGCCAGCAGCTTTCCGGACAGGGTGAGCACAGATACGCAGTATTTT. Full variable domain (rest looked up from reference TRBV7-9 and TRBJ2-3): DTGVSQNPRHKITKRGQNVTFRCDPISEHNRLYWYRQTLGQGPEFLTYFQNEAQLEKSRLLSDRFSAERPKGSFSTLEIQRTEQGDSAMYLCASSFPDRVSTDTQYFGPGTRLTVL.

The CDR3 coding sequence is TGCGCCAGCAGCCAAGCTGTCTACAATGAGCAGTTCTTC. Amino acids: CASSQAVYNEQFF. The chain employs TRBV4-1 and TRBJ2-1; D is undetermined. Looked up from germline, CDR1 is MGHRA and CDR2 is YSYEKL. The CDR3 totals 13 residues. Trimming removed 1 base from V and 3 bases from J, with 4 bases in between.

Worth noting for this clone: The same CDR3 is also encoded by other DNA sequences in this sample. J is TRBJ2-7 and V is TRBV27; D remains ambiguous. The CDR3 totals 11 residues. V shed 6 bases and J shed 6 bases, with 9 bases lying between them. Germline V CDR1 and CDR2: MNHEY, SMNVEV (reference sequence). CDR3: CASSLGLEQYF. DNA for the CDR3: TGTGCCAGCAGCCTCGGGCTCGAGCAGTACTTC.

A word on this clone: The same CDR3 arises from other DNA sequences in this sample as well. This chain uses TRBV4-1 with TRBJ2-1; D possibly matches TRBD1 or TRBD2 (5 bases each). Per the germline V gene, CDR1 is MGHRA and CDR2 is YSYEKL. The CDR3 totals 14 residues. The V end lost 1 base, the J end lost 4 bases, and 8 bases lay between the germline ends. CDR3 bases: TGCGCCAGCAGCCAAGCCGGGGCTTACAATGAGCAGTTCTTC. Translating it yields CASSQAGAYNEQFF.

The chain carries TRBV28 and TRBJ2-5; TRBD2 matches at 9 bases. The V segment lost 6 bases and the J segment 2 bases; nucleotides outside the gene matches: 7. This CDR3 region has 15 residues. Germline CDR1 reads MDHEN; CDR2 reads SYDVKM. This CDR3 reads CASRRTSVLQETQYF. In nucleotides, the CDR3 is TGTGCCAGCAGGCGGACTAGCGTCCTACAAGAGACCCAGTACTTC. Looking up the rest from reference TRBV28 and TRBJ2-5 gives the full variable domain: DVKVTQSSRYLVKRTGEKVFLECVQDMDHENMFWYRQDPGLGLRLIYFSYDVKMKEKGDIPEGYSVSREKKERFSLILESASTNQTSMYLCASRRTSVLQETQYFGPGTRLLVL.

This clone is a singleton in its sample. Other nucleotide sequences in the sample specify the same CDR3. This chain links TRBV2 with TRBJ2-7; D is undetermined. The germline V gene encodes CDR1 SNHLY and CDR2 FYNNEI. The CDR3 consists of 10 residues. Trimming removed 6 bases from V and 7 bases from J, with 7 bases in between. Here the CDR3 reads CASRGFEQYF. DNA for the CDR3: TGTGCCAGCAGGGGCTTTGAGCAGTACTTC.

The chain combines TRBV3-2 with TRBJ1-5. TRBV3-2 is a recognized pseudogene. This CDR3 has 9 amino acids. CDR3 in DNA: TGTGCCAGAGATCAGCCCCAGCATTTT. Its protein is CARDQPQHF.

J is TRBJ2-5 and V is TRBV25-1, with D possibly being TRBD1 (6 bases). This CDR3 has 14 amino acids. Trimming took off 1 base at V and 3 bases at J, with 9 bases between the two ends. In germline, CDR1 is MGHDK, CDR2 SYGVNS. CDR3 sequence (DNA): TGTGCCAGCAGTGAATGGGACACAAAAGAGACCCAGTACTTC. Protein product: CASSEWDTKETQYF.

The rearrangement joins TRBV30 to TRBJ2-7, with TRBD1 as a possible D gene (5 bases). V shed 2 bases and J shed 1 base, with 12 bases lying between them. The CDR3 consists of 14 residues. CDR1 and CDR2 from the germline V gene are GTSNPN and SVGIG (reference sequence). The CDR3 region is CAWSKDSLSYEQYF. The CDR3 DNA sequence: TGTGCCTGGAGTAAAGACAGCTTATCCTACGAGCAGTACTTC.